Detailed here is one TCR beta chain. The sample belongs to a study of blood T cell repertoires in COVID-19. The overall study: Samples representing acute and convalescent COVID-19 were sourced from the United States, Italy and Spain. T cells, B-cell-depleted T cells, or PBMCs supplied cDNA or gDNA.

The CDR3 spans 13 residues. CDR1 and CDR2 from the germline V gene are SGHRS and YFSETQ. Trimming cost V 2 bases and J 7 bases, with 9 bases left between them. In the original workflow: Amplification with reference gene primers provided the estimates of nucleated cell counts. Measured with immunoSEQ multiplex PCR; TCRdb has only the in-frame clones, and not every one. That table furnishes V, J and clone size, whereas the DNA furnished D and trimming. The sample gives over 100,000 clones, approximately 80% of which show up once; just under 4.5% is in the top ten. This clonotype originated in a human donor in a cohort sampled during active COVID-19. The sequenced sample consisted of peripheral blood. The rearrangement uses TRBV5-1 and TRBJ1-4; D is uncertain. The CDR3 nucleotides read TGCGCCAGCAGCTTTCATGAGGCTGAAAAACTGTTTTTT. Its protein is CASSFHEAEKLFF. The full variable domain, completed using reference TRBV5-1 and TRBJ1-4, is KAGVTQTPRYLIKTRGQQVTLSCSPISGHRSVSWYQQTPGQGLQFLFEYFSETQRNKGNFPGRFSGRQFSNSRSEMNVSTLELGDSALYLCASSFHEAEKLFFGSGTQLSVL.